This T cell receptor beta chain originates from a study of shared clonotypes between healthy human individuals. Profiled with immunoSEQ multiplex PCR; TCRdb holds only in-frame clones, not every one. Among about 2.3 million clones listed, more than 85% were seen once. The CDR3 has 18 amino acids. The germline V gene encodes CDR1 MNHEY and CDR2 SMNVEV (reference sequence). V was cut by 4 bases and J by 0 bases, with 22 bases left in between. A CD45RA-negative memory subset and a CD45RA+ naive subset were separated from the CD4+ cells. Note on this clone: Its target is unknown.

Overall study findings and caveats: The sampled material consisted only of blood, and tissue repertoires are likely to differ. Estimated clonotype richness was generally higher in naive than memory subsets.

Material for sequencing was naive CD4+ T cells from PBMCs. Regarding subset: CD45RA+ positively selected. The chain joins TRBV27 to TRBJ2-7; tentatively, D is TRBD1 or TRBD2 (5 bases each). The clonotype comes from a man younger than 35 in good health. Some clones in this sample may be carry-over from other donors' samples. CDR3 loop: CASSSSNRGGWSSYEQYF. CDR3 bases: TGTGCCAGCAGTTCCTCCAATCGTGGGGGTTGGTCCTCCTACGAGCAGTACTTC.